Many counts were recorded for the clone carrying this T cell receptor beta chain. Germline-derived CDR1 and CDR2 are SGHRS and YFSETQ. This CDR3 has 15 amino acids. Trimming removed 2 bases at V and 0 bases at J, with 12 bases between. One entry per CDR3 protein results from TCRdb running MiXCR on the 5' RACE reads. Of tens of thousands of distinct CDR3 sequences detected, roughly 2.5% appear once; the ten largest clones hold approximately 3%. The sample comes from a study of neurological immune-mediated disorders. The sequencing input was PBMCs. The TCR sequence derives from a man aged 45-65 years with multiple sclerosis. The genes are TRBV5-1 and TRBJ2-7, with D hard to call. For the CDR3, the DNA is TGCGCCAGCAGCTTTACAGACTCTGCCTCCTACGAGCAGTACTTC. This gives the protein CASSFTDSASYEQYF.